The 5 T cell receptor beta chains in this list originate from one sample, sequenced in a study of regulatory T cells in long-lasting Graves disease. Time point given: persistent/refractory GD, antithyroid drugs over 5 years with positive TRAb. The TCR library was prepared using RNA isolated from PBMCs. Library construction for TCR beta used iRepertoire HTBI primers and Arm-PCR of CDR3 regions. In TCRdb, the multiplex PCR reads were re-called with MiXCR into one record per CDR3 protein. In the table there are hundreds of thousands of distinct CDR3 sequences, about 22% of which are singletons. The specimen comprised peripheral blood mononuclear cells (PBMCs), sampled when the disease was refractory, from a patient treated with antithyroid drugs. All receptors derive from a female donor with Graves disease.

This clonotype was observed at least ten times. The J gene is TRBJ2-7, the V gene TRBV7-3, with 8 positions matching TRBD2. Germline V gives CDR1 SGHTA, CDR2 FQGTGA. Trimming at V came to 5 bases and at J to 3 bases, leaving 6 bases not matched to a gene. The CDR3 spans 14 residues. The CDR3 DNA reads TGTGCCAGCAGCCTTGGGGGACTAGGCTACGAGCAGTACTTC. This codes for CASSLGGLGYEQYF. The full variable domain, with the rest looked up from reference TRBV7-3 and TRBJ2-7, is GAGVSQTPSNKVTEKGKYVELRCDPISGHTALYWYRQSLGQGPEFLIYFQGTGAADDSGLPNDRFFAVRPEGSVSTLKIQRTERGDSAVYLCASSLGGLGYEQYFGPGTRLTVT.

The rearrangement joins TRBV24-1 to TRBJ2-6; 7 bases fit TRBD1. The germline gives CDR1 KGHDR, CDR2 SFDVKD. J lost 2 bases, V lost 3 bases, and 0 bases had no gene match. The CDR3 is made up of 15 amino acids. The CDR3 sequence: CATSDDRAGANVLTF. CDR3 nucleotide sequence: TGTGCCACCAGTGATGACAGGGCTGGGGCCAACGTCCTGACTTTC.

The J gene is TRBJ1-1, the V gene TRBV5-1; D is possibly TRBD1 (6 bases). The CDR3 is 14 amino acids. The germline gives CDR1 SGHRS, CDR2 YFSETQ. Trimming stripped 0 bases from V and 4 bases from J, with 10 bases between. This chain's CDR3 is CASSLASGATEAFF. The CDR3 DNA reads as TGCGCCAGCAGCTTGGCGTCAGGGGCCACTGAAGCTTTCTTT.

The genes are TRBV24-1 and TRBJ2-7; D gene uncertain. V dropped 5 bases and J dropped 5 bases, with 12 bases sitting between them. CDR1 and CDR2 (germline): KGHDR, SFDVKD. The CDR3 has 13 amino acids. CDR3 amino acids: CATSGEGRDEQYF. In DNA form, the CDR3 reads TGTGCCACCAGTGGAGAAGGGCGAGACGAGCAGTACTTC.

This clonotype was recorded a few times. A much larger clonotype is one base distant, so this may be a read error. V is TRBV12-3 or TRBV12-4 and J is TRBJ2-7, with TRBD2 identical over 9 bases. The CDR3 covers 15 residues. The CDR3 sequence is CASTDKEREDYERYF. The CDR3 DNA reads as TGTGCCAGCACCGACAAGGAGCGGGAGGACTACGAGCGGTACTTC.